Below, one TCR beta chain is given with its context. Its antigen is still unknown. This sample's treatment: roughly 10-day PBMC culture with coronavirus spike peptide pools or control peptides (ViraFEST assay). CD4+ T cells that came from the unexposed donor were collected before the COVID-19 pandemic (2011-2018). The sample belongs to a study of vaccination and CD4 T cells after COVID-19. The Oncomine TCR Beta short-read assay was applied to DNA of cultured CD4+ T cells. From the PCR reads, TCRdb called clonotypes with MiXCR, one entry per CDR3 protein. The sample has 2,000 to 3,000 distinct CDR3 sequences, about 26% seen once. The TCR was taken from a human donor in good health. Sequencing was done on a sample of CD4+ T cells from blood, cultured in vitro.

CDR3 in amino acids: CASSVEGNTEAFF. The CDR3 DNA follows: TGTGCCAGCAGCGTAGAAGGGAACACTGAAGCTTTCTTT. The chain links TRBV9 to TRBJ1-1; unclear D gene. The CDR3 covers 13 residues. V lost 0 bases, J lost 1 base, and 4 bases lay in between. Germline lookup yields CDR1 SGDLS and CDR2 YYNGEE.